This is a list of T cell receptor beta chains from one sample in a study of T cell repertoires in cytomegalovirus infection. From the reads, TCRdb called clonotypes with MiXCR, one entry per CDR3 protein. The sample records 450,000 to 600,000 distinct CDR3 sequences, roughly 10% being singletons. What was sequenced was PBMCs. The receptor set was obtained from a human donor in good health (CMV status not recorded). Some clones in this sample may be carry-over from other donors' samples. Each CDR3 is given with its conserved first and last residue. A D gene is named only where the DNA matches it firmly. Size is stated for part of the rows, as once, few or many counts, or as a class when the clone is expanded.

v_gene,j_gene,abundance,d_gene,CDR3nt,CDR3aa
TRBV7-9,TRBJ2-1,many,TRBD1,TGTGCCAGCAGCTTAAACAGGGGGGTTTACAATGAGCAGTTCTTC,CASSLNRGVYNEQFF
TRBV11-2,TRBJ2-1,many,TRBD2,TGTGCCAGCAGGGGGGGGATTCAAAGCTCCTACAATGAGCAGTTCTTC,CASRGGIQSSYNEQFF
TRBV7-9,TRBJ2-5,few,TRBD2,TGTGCCAGCAGCTTAGCTTGGGGACTAGAGAGCCCAGTGACCCAGTACTTC,CASSLAWGLESPVTQYF
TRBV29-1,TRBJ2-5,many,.,TGCAGCGTTACCATAGCTCGACACCAAGAGACCCAGTACTTC,CSVTIARHQETQYF
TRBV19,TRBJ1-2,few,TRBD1,TGTGCCAGTACCCTTGGGGGACAGGGGCCCTATGGCTACACCTTC,CASTLGGQGPYGYTF
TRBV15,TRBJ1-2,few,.,TGTGCCACCAGCAGAGATTCCCAGGGCCCGGCTGGCTACACCTTC,CATSRDSQGPAGYTF
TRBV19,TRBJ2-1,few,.,TGTGCCAGTACTCAGGGTCCCCTTTCCTACAATGAGCAGTTCTTC,CASTQGPLSYNEQFF
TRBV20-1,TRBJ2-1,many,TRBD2,TGCAGTGCTAGAAGTCTAGCGGGAGGTTATGAGCAGTTCTTC,CSARSLAGGYEQFF
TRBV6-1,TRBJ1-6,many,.,TGTGCCAGCAGTTTAACGGCGGAAGGCTTTTCACCCCTCCACTTT,CASSLTAEGFSPLHF
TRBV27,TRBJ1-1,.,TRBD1,TGTGCCAGCAGTTCCAAGACAGGGGGCACACTGGGCACTGAAGCTTTCTTT,CASSSKTGGTLGTEAFF
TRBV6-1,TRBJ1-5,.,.,TGTGCCAGCAGTGAATGGGGGGAAAGCAATCAGCCCCAGCATTTT,CASSEWGESNQPQHF
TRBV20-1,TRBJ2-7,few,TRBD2,TGCAGTGCTACAGGGACTAGCGGGAGGCGGTGGAGCGAGCAGTACTTC,CSATGTSGRRWSEQYF
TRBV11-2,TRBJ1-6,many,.,TGTGCCAGCAGCTTAGGGGCTCCTCCCCTCCACTTT,CASSLGAPPLHF
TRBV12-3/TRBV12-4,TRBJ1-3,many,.,TGTGCCAGCAGTTTCGGGGCGTCTGGAAACACCATATATTTT,CASSFGASGNTIYF
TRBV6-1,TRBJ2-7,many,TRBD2,TGTGCCAGCAGGAGACTAGCGGGAGACTACGAGCAGTACTTC,CASRRLAGDYEQYF
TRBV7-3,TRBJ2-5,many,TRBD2,TGTGCCAGCAGCTTAACGCCCCTAGCGGGGTTGGAAGAGACCCAGTACTTC,CASSLTPLAGLEETQYF
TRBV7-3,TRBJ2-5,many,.,TGTGCCAGCAGCTTAATAAGCCGGGGAGACGTTCGAGAGACCCAGTACTTC,CASSLISRGDVRETQYF
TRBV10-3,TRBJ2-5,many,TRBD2,TGTGCCATCAGTCAGGAGCGGGGGGGCCGAGAGACCCAGTACTTC,CAISQERGGRETQYF
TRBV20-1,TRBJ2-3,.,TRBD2,TGCAGTGCTAGGGCGGTCGGGGGACTACCCTTCACAGATACGCAGTATTTT,CSARAVGGLPFTDTQYF
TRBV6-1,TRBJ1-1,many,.,TGTGCCAGCAGTAGACCGAACTGGAACACTGAAGCTTTCTTT,CASSRPNWNTEAFF
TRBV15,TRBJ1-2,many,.,TGTGCCACCAGCACAGACCGGGGGCATAACTATGGCTACACCTTC,CATSTDRGHNYGYTF
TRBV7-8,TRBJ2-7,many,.,TGTGCCAGCAGCTTAGGCCCCCTGCTGGAGTCGGGGGAGCAGTACTTC,CASSLGPLLESGEQYF
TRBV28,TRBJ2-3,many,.,TGTGCCAGCAGTCTGGATAGCCATGGCACAGATACGCAGTATTTT,CASSLDSHGTDTQYF
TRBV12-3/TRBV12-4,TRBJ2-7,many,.,TGTGCCAGCAGCCTCCAGGGGACTTCCTACGAGCAGTACTTC,CASSLQGTSYEQYF
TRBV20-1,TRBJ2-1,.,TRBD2,TGCAGTGCTAGGGGGACTAGCAGCGAGCAGTTCTTC,CSARGTSSEQFF
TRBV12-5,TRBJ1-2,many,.,TGTGCTAGTGTTTCGACAGAAACTAACTATGGCTACACCTTC,CASVSTETNYGYTF
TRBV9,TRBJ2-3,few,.,TGTGCCAGCAGCGTAGGGACTCCTTTAGATACGCAGTATTTT,CASSVGTPLDTQYF
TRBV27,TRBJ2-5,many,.,TGTGCCAGCAGGCCACGCGGACAGCAAGAGACCCAGTACTTC,CASRPRGQQETQYF
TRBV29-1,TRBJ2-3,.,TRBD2,TGCAGCGTTGAAGGCGGGACTAGCGGGTACACAGATACGCAGTATTTT,CSVEGGTSGYTDTQYF